This T cell receptor (beta chain) was captured in a study of T cells in Graves' hyperthyroidism and ophthalmopathy. This clonotype was picked up many times. The V end lost 2 bases, the J end lost 0 bases, and 14 bases lay between the germline ends. CDR3 length: 17 residues. Germline values: CDR1 KGHSH, CDR2 LQKENI. Authors of the study amplified TCR beta CDR3 regions from RNA transcripts. In the first-round RT-PCR of the TCR CDR3, the HTBI primer set was used. TCRdb recomputed calls from the multiplex PCR reads with MiXCR, one row per CDR3 protein. The profile shows under 400,000 distinct CDR3 sequences, 18% of them singletons.

The sequence came from a woman aged 45-59 years with Graves' hyperthyroidism. The rearrangement uses TRBV18 and TRBJ1-3; no reliable D call. Material: blood. In DNA form, the CDR3 reads TGTGCCAGCTCACCAAACCCGGCCAGTAGCTCTGGAAACACCATATATTTT. Amino acids: CASSPNPASSSGNTIYF.